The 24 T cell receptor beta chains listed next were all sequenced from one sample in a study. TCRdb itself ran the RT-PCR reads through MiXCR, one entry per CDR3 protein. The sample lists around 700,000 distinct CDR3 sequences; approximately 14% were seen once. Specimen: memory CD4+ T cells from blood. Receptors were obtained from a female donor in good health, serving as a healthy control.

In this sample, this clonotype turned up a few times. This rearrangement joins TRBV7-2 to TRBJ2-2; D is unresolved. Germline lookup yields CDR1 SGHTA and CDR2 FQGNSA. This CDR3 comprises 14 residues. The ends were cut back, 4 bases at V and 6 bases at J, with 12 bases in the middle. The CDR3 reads CASSSPSTAGELFF. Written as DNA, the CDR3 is TGTGCCAGCAGCTCACCAAGTACAGCCGGGGAGCTGTTTTTT.

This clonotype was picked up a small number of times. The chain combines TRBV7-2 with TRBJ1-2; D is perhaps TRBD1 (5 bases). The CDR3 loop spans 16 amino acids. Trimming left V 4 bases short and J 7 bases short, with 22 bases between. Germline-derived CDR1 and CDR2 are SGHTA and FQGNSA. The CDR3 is CASSSRGNLALSGYTF. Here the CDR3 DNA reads TGTGCCAGCAGCTCCCGGGGGAACCTCGCCTTGAGTGGCTACACCTTC.

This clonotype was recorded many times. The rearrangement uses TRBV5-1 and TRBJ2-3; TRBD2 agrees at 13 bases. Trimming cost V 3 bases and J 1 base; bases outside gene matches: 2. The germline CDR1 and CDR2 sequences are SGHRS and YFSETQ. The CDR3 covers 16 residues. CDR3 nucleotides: TGCGCCAGCAGCTGGGGGACTAGCGGGGGCACAGATACGCAGTATTTT. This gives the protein CASSWGTSGGTDTQYF.

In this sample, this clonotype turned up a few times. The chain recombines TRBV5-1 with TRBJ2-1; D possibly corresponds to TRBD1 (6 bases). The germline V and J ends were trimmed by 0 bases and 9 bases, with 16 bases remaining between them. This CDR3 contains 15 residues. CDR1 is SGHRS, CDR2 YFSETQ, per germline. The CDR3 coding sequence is TGCGCCAGCAGCTTGGCACAGGGTGATCGGATTGAGCAGTTCTTC. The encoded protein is CASSLAQGDRIEQFF.

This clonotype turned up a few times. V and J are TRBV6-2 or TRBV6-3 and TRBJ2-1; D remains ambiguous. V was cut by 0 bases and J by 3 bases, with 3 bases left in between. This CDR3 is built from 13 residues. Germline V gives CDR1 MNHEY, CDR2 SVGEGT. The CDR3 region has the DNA TGTGCCAGCAGTTACTCCTACTACAATGAGCAGTTCTTC. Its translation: CASSYSYYNEQFF.

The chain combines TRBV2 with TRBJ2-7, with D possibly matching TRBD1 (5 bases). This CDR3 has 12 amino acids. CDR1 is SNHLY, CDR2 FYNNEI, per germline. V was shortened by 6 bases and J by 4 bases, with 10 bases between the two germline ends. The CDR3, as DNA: TGTGCCAGCAGGGGGCCTCCTTACGAGCAGTACTTC. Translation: CASRGPPYEQYF.

The CDR3 DNA follows: TGTGCCAGCAGTGTACAGGGGGCGAAAACTGAAGCTTTCTTT. Translation: CASSVQGAKTEAFF. The genes are TRBV27 and TRBJ1-1; TRBD1 matches 9 bases. The V segment lost 5 bases and the J segment 5 bases; nucleotides outside the gene matches: 6. This CDR3 has 14 residues. Germline assignment: CDR1 MNHEY and CDR2 SMNVEV (reference sequence).

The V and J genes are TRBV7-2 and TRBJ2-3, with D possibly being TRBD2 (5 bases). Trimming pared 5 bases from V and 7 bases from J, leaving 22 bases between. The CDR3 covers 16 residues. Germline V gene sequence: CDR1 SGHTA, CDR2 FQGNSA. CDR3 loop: CASSPLSRAPTHTQYF. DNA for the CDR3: TGTGCCAGCAGCCCACTTTCGAGGGCACCGACCCATACGCAGTATTTT.

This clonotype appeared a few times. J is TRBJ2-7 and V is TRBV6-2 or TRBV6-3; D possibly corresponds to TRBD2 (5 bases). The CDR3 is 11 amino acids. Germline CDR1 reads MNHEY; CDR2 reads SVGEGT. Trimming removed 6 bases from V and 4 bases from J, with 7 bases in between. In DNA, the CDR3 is TGTGCCAGCAGGAGGGCGTACGAGCAGTACTTC. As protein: CASRRAYEQYF.

CDR3 nucleotides: TGTGCCAGCAGTGGGGGACTAGCGGGCAGGGGAGATACGCAGTATTTT. Protein sequence: CASSGGLAGRGDTQYF. This chain links TRBV6-1 with TRBJ2-3; 12 positions match TRBD2. The CDR3 runs to 16 residues. Germline trimming cut 4 bases from V and 5 bases from J; bases unmatched to any gene: 7. Germline values: CDR1 MNHNS, CDR2 SASEGT.

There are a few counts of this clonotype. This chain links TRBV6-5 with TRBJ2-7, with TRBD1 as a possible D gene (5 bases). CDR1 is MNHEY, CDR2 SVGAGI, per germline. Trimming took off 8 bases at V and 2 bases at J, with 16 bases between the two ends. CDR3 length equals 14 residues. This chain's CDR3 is CASRRPQDPYEQYF. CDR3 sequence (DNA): TGTGCCAGCCGCCGCCCACAGGACCCCTACGAGCAGTACTTC.

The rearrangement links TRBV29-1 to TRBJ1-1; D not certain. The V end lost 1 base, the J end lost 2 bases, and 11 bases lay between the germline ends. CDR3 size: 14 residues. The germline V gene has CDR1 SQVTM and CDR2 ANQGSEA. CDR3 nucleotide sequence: TGCAGCGTTGAAGTATACGAGGTAAACACTGAAGCTTTCTTT. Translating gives CSVEVYEVNTEAFF.

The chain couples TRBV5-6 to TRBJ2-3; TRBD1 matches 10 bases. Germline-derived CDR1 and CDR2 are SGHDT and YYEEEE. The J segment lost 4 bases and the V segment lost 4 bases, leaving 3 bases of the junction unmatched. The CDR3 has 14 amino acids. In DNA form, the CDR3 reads TGTGCCAGCAGCGCCGGACAGGGGGCAGATACGCAGTATTTT. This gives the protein CASSAGQGADTQYF.

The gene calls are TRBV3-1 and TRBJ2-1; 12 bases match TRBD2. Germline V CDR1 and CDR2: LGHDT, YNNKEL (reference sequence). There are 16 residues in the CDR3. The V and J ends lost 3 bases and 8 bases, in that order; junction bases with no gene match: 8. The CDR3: CASSQILAGGNDEQFF. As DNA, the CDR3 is TGTGCCAGCAGCCAGATCCTAGCGGGAGGGAACGATGAGCAGTTCTTC.

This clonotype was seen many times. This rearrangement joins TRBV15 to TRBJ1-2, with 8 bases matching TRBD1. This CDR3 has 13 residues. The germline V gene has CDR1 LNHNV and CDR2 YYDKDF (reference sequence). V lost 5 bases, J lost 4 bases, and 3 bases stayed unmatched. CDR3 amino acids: CATSGTGGYGYTF. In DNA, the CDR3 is TGTGCCACCAGCGGGACAGGTGGCTATGGCTACACCTTC.

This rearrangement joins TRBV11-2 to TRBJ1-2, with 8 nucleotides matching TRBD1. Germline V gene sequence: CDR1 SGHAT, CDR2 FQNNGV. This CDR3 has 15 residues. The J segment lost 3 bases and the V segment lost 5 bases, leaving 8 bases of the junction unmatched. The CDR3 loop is CASSTRSGGDYGYTF. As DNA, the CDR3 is TGTGCCAGCAGCACACGATCAGGGGGCGACTATGGCTACACCTTC.

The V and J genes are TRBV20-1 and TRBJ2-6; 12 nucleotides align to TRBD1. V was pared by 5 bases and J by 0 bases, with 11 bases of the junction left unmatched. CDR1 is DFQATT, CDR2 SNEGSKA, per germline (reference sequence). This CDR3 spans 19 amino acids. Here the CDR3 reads CSAGGTGGGSPSGANVLTF. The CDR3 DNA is TGCAGTGCTGGCGGGACAGGGGGCGGATCTCCCTCTGGGGCCAACGTCCTGACTTTC.

CDR3 sequence: CASSLGGGQGTDTQYF. In DNA form, the CDR3 reads TGTGCCAGCAGCTTAGGTGGGGGACAGGGTACAGATACGCAGTATTTT. This chain connects TRBV7-3 to TRBJ2-3, with 9 bases that match TRBD1. Germline CDR1 reads SGHTA; CDR2 reads FQGTGA. CDR3 length equals 16 residues. V was pared by 2 bases and J by 3 bases, with 6 bases of the junction left unmatched.

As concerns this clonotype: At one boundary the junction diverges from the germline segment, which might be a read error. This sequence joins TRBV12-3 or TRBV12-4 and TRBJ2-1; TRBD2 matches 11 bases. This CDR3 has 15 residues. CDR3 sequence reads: CVSRTGTSGSNEQFF. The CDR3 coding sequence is TGTGTCAGCAGGACCGGGACTAGCGGTTCTAATGAGCAGTTCTTC.

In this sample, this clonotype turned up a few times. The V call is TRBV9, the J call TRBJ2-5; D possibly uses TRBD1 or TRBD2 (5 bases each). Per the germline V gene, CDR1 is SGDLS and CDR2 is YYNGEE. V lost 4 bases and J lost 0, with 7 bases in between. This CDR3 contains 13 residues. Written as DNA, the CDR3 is TGTGCCAGCAGCCGAGGGGACCAAGAGACCCAGTACTTC. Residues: CASSRGDQETQYF.

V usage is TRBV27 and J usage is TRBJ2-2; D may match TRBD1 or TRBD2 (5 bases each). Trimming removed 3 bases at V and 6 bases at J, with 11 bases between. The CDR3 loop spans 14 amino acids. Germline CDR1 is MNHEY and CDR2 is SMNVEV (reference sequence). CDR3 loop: CASSFRRGSGELFF. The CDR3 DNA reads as TGTGCCAGCAGTTTTCGCCGGGGCTCCGGGGAGCTGTTTTTT.

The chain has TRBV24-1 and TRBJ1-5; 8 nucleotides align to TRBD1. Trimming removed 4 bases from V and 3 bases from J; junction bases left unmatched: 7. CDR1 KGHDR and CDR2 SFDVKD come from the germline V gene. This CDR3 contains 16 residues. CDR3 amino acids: CATSDRRGHFNQPQHF. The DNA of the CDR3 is TGTGCCACCAGTGACCGCAGGGGGCACTTCAATCAGCCCCAGCATTTT.

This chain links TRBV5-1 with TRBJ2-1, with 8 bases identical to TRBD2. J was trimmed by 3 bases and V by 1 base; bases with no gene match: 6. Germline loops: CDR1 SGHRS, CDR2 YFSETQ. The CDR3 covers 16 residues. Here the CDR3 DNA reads TGCGCCAGCAGCTTGAGTAGCGGGACATACTACAATGAGCAGTTCTTC. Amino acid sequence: CASSLSSGTYYNEQFF.

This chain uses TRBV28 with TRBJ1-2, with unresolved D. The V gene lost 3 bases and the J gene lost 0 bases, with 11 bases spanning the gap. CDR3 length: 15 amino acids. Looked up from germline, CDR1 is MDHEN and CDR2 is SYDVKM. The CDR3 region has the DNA TGTGCCAGCAGTTTCCTAGGACGGTCTAACTATGGCTACACCTTC. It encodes CASSFLGRSNYGYTF.